These 29 T cell receptor beta chains originate from one sample sequenced in a study of low-dose radiotherapy and immunotherapy resistance in tumors. cDNA synthesis used a TRAV/TRBV-specific primer set for both chains. The TCRs were subjected to amplification over 20 PCR cycles employing a constant-region primer in conjunction with a V-primer adapter. Using its own MiXCR run on the reads, TCRdb lists one record per CDR3 protein. Of approximately 100,000 distinct CDR3 sequences detected, 20% appear once; the ten largest clones hold about 4%. Documented time point: after trial treatment. The treatment here: LDRT plus nivolumab, ipilimumab, low-dose cyclophosphamide and aspirin (RACIN trial). The sample was PBMCs, taken after low-dose radiotherapy plus immunotherapy. The receptors were sampled from a male donor with prostate cancer.

This clonotype was recorded at least ten times. The rearrangement joins TRBV6-5 to TRBJ2-7; 10 nucleotides align to TRBD2. Germline assignment: CDR1 MNHEY and CDR2 SVGAGI. The CDR3 has 16 residues. Trimming at V came to 0 bases and at J to 6 bases, leaving 8 bases not matched to a gene. The CDR3 is CASSYSTLAGATEQYF. The CDR3 region has the DNA TGTGCCAGCAGTTACTCGACGCTAGCGGGGGCCACCGAGCAGTACTTC.

This clonotype was found many times. The rearrangement uses TRBV7-8 and TRBJ2-7; 8 bases agree with TRBD2. There are 14 residues in the CDR3. Germline V CDR1 and CDR2: SGHVS, FQNEAQ. V gave up 2 bases and J gave up 2 bases; unmatched junction bases: 2. The DNA of the CDR3 is TGTGCCAGCAGCTTAACGGGACTAGCCTACGAGCAGTACTTC. Translated: CASSLTGLAYEQYF.

This clonotype was observed many times. J is TRBJ1-5 and V is TRBV7-2, with 9 bases lining up with TRBD1. Germline V gene data show CDR1 as SGHTA and CDR2 as FQGNSA. Trimming took 6 bases from V and 7 from J; bases not matched to a gene: 10. The CDR3 totals 15 residues. The CDR3 DNA sequence: TGTGCCAGCAGTACGGGACAGGGAGAAAGCCAGCCCCAGCATTTT. Amino acids: CASSTGQGESQPQHF.

This clonotype has at least ten counts. The V gene is TRBV9, the J gene TRBJ1-6, with D possibly being TRBD1 (5 bases). This CDR3 spans 16 amino acids. V lost 3 bases, J lost 0 bases, and 10 bases lay in between. Germline-derived CDR1 and CDR2 are SGDLS and YYNGEE. This CDR3 reads CASSAFDSSYNSPLHF. As DNA, the CDR3 is TGTGCCAGCAGCGCTTTCGACAGCTCCTATAATTCACCCCTCCACTTT.

This clonotype is a singleton in its sample. The chain uses TRBV12-3 or TRBV12-4 and TRBJ2-1; 11 nucleotides align to TRBD2. The CDR3 runs to 16 residues. V was clipped by 4 bases and J by 7 bases; unmatched bases: 9. In DNA, the CDR3 is TGTGCCAGCAGTTATTTTAGCGGGGGGGCTAGGAATGAGCAGTTCTTC. It is translated as CASSYFSGGARNEQFF.

Many counts were recorded for this clonotype. The CDR3 sequence is CASSTTDSNQPQHF. The CDR3 nucleotides are TGTGCCAGCAGCACGACAGATAGCAATCAGCCCCAGCATTTT. The chain couples TRBV21-1 to TRBJ1-5; the D segment call TRBD1 is taken from the table without a DNA check. TRBV21-1 is listed as a pseudogene. The CDR3 sequence is 14 residues long.

The chain is built from TRBV13 and TRBJ2-3; TRBD1 agrees at 11 bases. J lost 6 bases, V lost 8 bases, and 10 bases had no gene match. The CDR3 length is 15 residues. The germline V gene encodes CDR1 PRHDT and CDR2 FYEKMQ (reference sequence). CDR3 coding DNA: TGTGCCAGCCCCCCCGGGACAGGGGGATTGGATACGCAGTATTTT. Protein sequence: CASPPGTGGLDTQYF.

This clonotype showed up many times. V usage is TRBV6-5 and J usage is TRBJ2-3; 13 bases fit TRBD2. Germline CDR1 MNHEY, CDR2 SVGAGI. The CDR3 consists of 21 residues. J lost 4 bases, V lost 2 bases, and 18 bases had no gene match. The CDR3 sequence: CASSYPSRTSGGRTNPDTQYF. Here the CDR3 DNA reads TGTGCCAGCAGTTACCCTAGCCGGACTAGCGGGGGCCGGACAAACCCAGATACGCAGTATTTT.

This clonotype was seen at least ten times. V is TRBV10-2 and J is TRBJ1-1; the D is unclear. The CDR3 covers 13 residues. Germline V gives CDR1 WSHSY, CDR2 SAAADI. The V gene lost 2 bases and the J gene lost 4 bases, with 8 bases spanning the gap. As DNA, the CDR3 is TGCGCCAGCAGTGAGGGAGGGTTCACTGAAGCTTTCTTT. Its translation: CASSEGGFTEAFF.

This clonotype was counted ten times or more. The rearrangement links TRBV6-1 to TRBJ1-5, with TRBD1 matching over 9 bases. Germline CDR1 reads MNHNS; CDR2 reads SASEGT. The CDR3 runs 13 residues. Trimming cost V 8 bases and J 9 bases; bases outside gene matches: 8. The CDR3 reads CASGTGFPRPQHF. CDR3 DNA sequence: TGTGCCAGCGGGACAGGGTTTCCGAGGCCCCAGCATTTT.

The CDR3 here is CASSPKGTLGSNYGYTF. CDR3 bases: TGTGCCAGCAGCCCTAAAGGAACCCTGGGATCTAACTATGGCTACACCTTC. This sequence joins TRBV13 and TRBJ1-2; unclear D gene. The CDR3 is made up of 17 amino acids. Per the germline V gene, CDR1 is PRHDT and CDR2 is FYEKMQ (reference sequence). V dropped 5 bases and J dropped 0 bases, with 19 bases sitting between them.

In this sample, this clonotype turned up many times. This sequence joins TRBV5-1 and TRBJ1-4, with a tentative D call TRBD1 (6 bases). The germline V gene has CDR1 SGHRS and CDR2 YFSETQ. V was cut by 4 bases and J by 0 bases, with 16 bases left in between. The CDR3 extends over 17 amino acids. As DNA, the CDR3 is TGCGCCAGCAGCCCATCAAGGACAGCCGCAACTAATGAAAAACTGTTTTTT. Translating gives CASSPSRTAATNEKLFF.

This clonotype was counted at least ten times. The chain uses TRBV5-1 and TRBJ2-7, with 7 bases that match TRBD1. Germline CDR1 SGHRS, CDR2 YFSETQ. The junction had 8 bases not matched to a gene; V was cut back by 0 bases and J by 5 bases. This CDR3 is built from 15 residues. The DNA of the CDR3 is TGCGCCAGCAGCTTGGAGAGACAGGGTGGCGACGAGCAGTACTTC. This gives the protein CASSLERQGGDEQYF. The full variable domain, in which reference TRBV5-1 and TRBJ2-7 provide the parts outside the CDR3, is KAGVTQTPRYLIKTRGQQVTLSCSPISGHRSVSWYQQTPGQGLQFLFEYFSETQRNKGNFPGRFSGRQFSNSRSEMNVSTLELGDSALYLCASSLERQGGDEQYFGPGTRLTVT.

This clonotype has at least ten counts. The chain joins TRBV15 to TRBJ2-5, with 7 bases matching TRBD1. This CDR3 region has 16 residues. With 1 base clipped from V and 2 bases from J, the junction kept 7 bases outside the gene matches. Per germline, CDR1 LNHNV and CDR2 YYDKDF (reference sequence). DNA of the CDR3: TGTGCCACCAGCAGAGGGACAGGCTTAGGACAAGAGACCCAGTACTTC. Amino acids: CATSRGTGLGQETQYF.

At least ten counts were recorded for this clonotype. As DNA, the CDR3 is TGCAGCGTTGAAGATCCGGGTCACACCGGGGAGCTGTTTTTT. The encoded protein is CSVEDPGHTGELFF. The genes are TRBV29-1 and TRBJ2-2; D is unresolved. The CDR3 is 14 amino acids. The V end was cut by 0 bases, the J end by 3 bases, with 8 bases between. Germline CDR1 is SQVTM and CDR2 is ANQGSEA.

This clonotype was detected ten times or more. This rearrangement joins TRBV2 to TRBJ1-5, with 7 nucleotides matching TRBD1. This CDR3 spans 15 amino acids. Germline CDR1 reads SNHLY; CDR2 reads FYNNEI. V was pared by 8 bases and J by 0 bases, with 7 bases of the junction left unmatched. The DNA for the CDR3 is TGTGCCAGCGTACCGGGGACAGTTAGCAATCAGCCCCAGCATTTT. It specifies CASVPGTVSNQPQHF.

This clonotype has at least ten counts. This chain connects TRBV30 to TRBJ2-7; D is uncertain. Germline loops: CDR1 GTSNPN, CDR2 SVGIG (reference sequence). The germline V and J ends were trimmed by 4 bases and 3 bases, with 10 bases remaining between them. The CDR3 has 12 residues. CDR3 in DNA: TGTGCCTGGAAGAAAGTAGGCTACGAGCAGTACTTC. It is translated as CAWKKVGYEQYF.

Many counts were recorded for this clonotype. The chain uses TRBV6-1 and TRBJ2-1, with 10 bases fitting TRBD2. This CDR3 is 18 amino acids long. With V trimmed by 5 bases and J by 7 bases, 17 bases remained unmatched. Looked up from germline, CDR1 is MNHNS and CDR2 is SASEGT. The CDR3 coding sequence is TGTGCCAGCAGTTACTCCCGGCACCAGCGGGGGGGAGGGAATGAGCAGTTCTTC. Amino acid sequence: CASSYSRHQRGGGNEQFF.

This clonotype was detected many times. The rearrangement joins TRBV11-2 to TRBJ2-7, with a weak D call TRBD2 (6 bases). V was clipped by 0 bases and J by 6 bases, with 18 bases between them. CDR1 is SGHAT and CDR2 is FQNNGV in the germline V gene. This CDR3 is built from 16 residues. CDR3 bases: TGTGCCAGCAGCTTAGATCGGGACCTCCGGGGGAGCGAGCAGTACTTC. Residues: CASSLDRDLRGSEQYF.

This clonotype was seen many times. The chain employs TRBV5-4 and TRBJ1-3; the match to TRBD1 covers 10 bases. The junction had 9 bases not matched to a gene; V was cut back by 4 bases and J by 8 bases. The CDR3 totals 15 residues. The germline gives CDR1 SGHNT, CDR2 YYREEE (reference sequence). The CDR3 loop is CASSHSTGGLDTIYF. The CDR3 DNA sequence: TGTGCCAGCAGCCATTCGACAGGGGGCTTGGACACCATATATTTT.

This clonotype came up many times. The chain combines TRBV12-3 or TRBV12-4 with TRBJ1-2; D is unresolved. This CDR3 comprises 13 residues. V lost 1 base to trimming and J lost 5 bases, with 8 bases between them. The CDR3 bases are TGTGCCAGCAGTTTAGGACAACATTATGGCTACACCTTC. Translation gives CASSLGQHYGYTF.

This clonotype was counted many times. J is TRBJ2-7 and V is TRBV6-2 or TRBV6-3, with D perhaps matching TRBD1 or TRBD2 (6 bases each). The V end was cut by 0 bases, the J end by 3 bases, with 18 bases between. CDR3 size: 17 residues. The germline V gene has CDR1 MNHEY and CDR2 SVGEGT. CDR3 coding DNA: TGTGCCAGCAGTTACTCGATTGAGGGGGGCTCTTTCTACGAGCAGTACTTC. This gives the protein CASSYSIEGGSFYEQYF.

This clonotype is labeled medium-sized (0.01 to 0.1%). The chain uses TRBV10-2 and TRBJ2-7; possibly TRBD1 for D (6 bases). V was clipped by 7 bases and J by 2 bases, with 15 bases between them. The CDR3 is made up of 14 amino acids. Germline CDR1 is WSHSY and CDR2 is SAAADI. The DNA for the CDR3 is TGCGCCAGCAACCGCAGGGGTGGCACCTACGAGCAGTACTTC. Translated: CASNRRGGTYEQYF.

The table lists this clonotype with many counts. J is TRBJ1-5 and V is TRBV27; D unresolved. CDR1 and CDR2 (germline): MNHEY, SMNVEV (reference sequence). V lost 6 bases to trimming and J lost 4 bases, with 13 bases between them. The CDR3 spans 14 residues. As DNA, the CDR3 is TGTGCCAGCAGGCCCCGGGGAGTGAATCAGCCCCAGCATTTT. Encoded protein: CASRPRGVNQPQHF.

This clonotype was detected many times. This chain joins TRBV4-2 and TRBJ2-1; tentatively, D is TRBD2 (7 bases). Trimming took off 0 bases at V and 8 bases at J, with 14 bases between the two ends. Germline assignment: CDR1 LGHNA and CDR2 YNFKEQ. The length of the CDR3 is 15 residues. For the CDR3, the DNA is TGTGCCAGCAGCCAAGATTACGGGGGGCTCGATGAGCAGTTCTTC. Translated, it gives CASSQDYGGLDEQFF.

This clonotype was seen ten or more times. V usage is TRBV20-1 and J usage is TRBJ1-2; D remains ambiguous. Trimming stripped 5 bases from V and 8 bases from J, with 18 bases between. The CDR3 is 13 residues long. CDR1 DFQATT and CDR2 SNEGSKA come from the germline V gene (reference sequence). The CDR3 bases are TGCAGTGCTGAGGCACCGACTGGGTTCGGCTACACCTTC. Its protein product is CSAEAPTGFGYTF.

This clonotype showed up many times. The chain uses TRBV18 and TRBJ2-7, with TRBD2 matching over 10 bases. V dropped 3 bases and J dropped 0; count of bases not matched to a gene: 5. The CDR3 is 16 residues long. The germline V gene has CDR1 KGHSH and CDR2 LQKENI. The CDR3 coding sequence is TGTGCCAGCTCACCCCAGAGCGGGGGGGACTCCTACGAGCAGTACTTC. Protein: CASSPQSGGDSYEQYF.

This clonotype showed up many times. V gene TRBV30 combines with J gene TRBJ2-3, with TRBD1 matching 8 bases. The length of the CDR3 is 13 residues. Germline V lookup: CDR1 GTSNPN, CDR2 SVGIG (reference sequence). The junction had 10 bases not matched to a gene; V was cut back by 8 bases and J by 6 bases. CDR3 sequence (DNA): TGTGCCGGGACTCGGGACAGGTCCGATACGCAGTATTTT. Amino acid sequence: CAGTRDRSDTQYF. Full variable domain (rest looked up from reference TRBV30 and TRBJ2-3): SQTIHQWPATLVQPVGSPLSLECTVEGTSNPNLYWYRQAAGRGLQLLFYSVGIGQISSEVPQNLSASRPQDRQFILSSKKLLLSDSGFYLCAGTRDRSDTQYFGPGTRLTVL.

This clonotype has a count of ten or more. V usage is TRBV4-1 and J usage is TRBJ1-1; the D is unclear. CDR1 MGHRA and CDR2 YSYEKL come from the germline V gene. This CDR3 has 16 amino acids. V shed 3 bases and J shed 5 bases, with 19 bases lying between them. CDR3: CASSQGRHVRDTEAFF. Here the CDR3 DNA reads TGCGCCAGCAGCCAGGGAAGGCACGTCCGGGATACTGAAGCTTTCTTT.